The 11 T cell receptor beta chains presented below share a single source sample, sequenced in a study of Ad26.COV2.S vaccination and SARS-CoV-2 variants. Treatment reported: around 19 received Ad26.COV2.S at low or high dose, single or two shots; about 5 received placebo; per-sample allocation not given. After the first vaccine or placebo injection, samples were drawn on day 63. The data were produced by immunoSEQ multiplex PCR, yet TCRdb's version contains in-frame clones alone and is incomplete. The sample holds 400,000 to 500,000 clones, roughly 90% seen once. The sequences come from peripheral blood, collected in a trial of Ad26.COV2.S vaccine versus placebo. Source of these receptors: a person between 18 and 59 years old who received the Ad26.COV2.S COVID-19 vaccine or a placebo.

V usage is TRBV27 and J usage is TRBJ2-1; D not certain. V was trimmed by 0 bases and J by 0 bases, leaving 9 bases between them. Germline V CDR1 and CDR2: MNHEY, SMNVEV (reference sequence). The CDR3 length is 16 residues. CDR3 amino acids: CASSLSPSPSYNEQFF. Here the CDR3 DNA reads TGTGCCAGCAGTTTATCGCCCTCCCCCTCCTACAATGAGCAGTTCTTC.

The chain combines TRBV7-6 with TRBJ2-5; D not resolved. This CDR3 spans 14 amino acids. V was shortened by 5 bases and J by 5 bases, with 15 bases between the two germline ends. Germline-derived CDR1 and CDR2 are SGHVS and FNYEAQ. CDR3 sequence: CASSQSTRRETQYF. The CDR3 nucleotides are TGTGCCAGCAGCCAATCAACCAGGCGGGAGACCCAGTACTTC.

This chain uses TRBV5-1 with TRBJ2-1, with D unresolved. V dropped 0 bases and J dropped 4 bases, with 8 bases sitting between them. The V gene's germline CDR1 is SGHRS and CDR2 YFSETQ. This CDR3 region has 14 residues. Here the CDR3 DNA reads TGCGCCAGCAGCTTGGACGGGTTTTACAATGAGCAGTTCTTC. The encoded protein is CASSLDGFYNEQFF.

The chain combines TRBV27 with TRBJ2-3, with D unclear. The CDR3 is made up of 15 amino acids. V lost 2 bases and J 2 bases, leaving 11 bases between the germline ends. In germline, CDR1 is MNHEY, CDR2 SMNVEV (reference sequence). CDR3 in DNA: TGTGCCAGCAGTTTAGGGCCGCCGACCACAGATACGCAGTATTTT. Amino acid sequence: CASSLGPPTTDTQYF.

The J gene is TRBJ2-3, the V gene TRBV5-4; 7 positions agree with TRBD1. Germline CDR1 and CDR2: SGHNT and YYREEE (reference sequence). The trim removed 5 bases at V and 2 bases at J, leaving 11 bases unmatched. CDR3 size: 16 residues. CDR3 residues: CASRYFDRVVTDTQYF. CDR3 DNA sequence: TGTGCCAGCAGATACTTTGACAGGGTCGTCACAGATACGCAGTATTTT. The variable domain in full, completed from reference TRBV5-4 and TRBJ2-3, reads ETGVTQSPTHLIKTRGQQVTLRCSSQSGHNTVSWYQQALGQGPQFIFQYYREEENGRGNFPPRFSGLQFPNYSSELNVNALELDDSALYLCASRYFDRVVTDTQYFGPGTRLTVL.

This rearrangement joins TRBV10-3 to TRBJ1-6; no definite D call. V lost 7 bases to trimming and J lost 7 bases, with 11 bases between them. The germline gives CDR1 ENHRY, CDR2 SYGVKD. The CDR3 has 13 amino acids. CDR3 nucleotide sequence: TGTGCCATCAACGGAGGGCCCAATTCACCCCTCCACTTT. It translates to CAINGGPNSPLHF.

This chain joins TRBV19 and TRBJ2-7; maybe TRBD1 (5 bases). The CDR3 length is 13 residues. Germline V gene sequence: CDR1 LNHDA, CDR2 SQIVND (reference sequence). Trimming removed 6 bases from V and 2 bases from J, with 11 bases in between. The DNA of the CDR3 is TGTGCCAGTAGCCCTAGACAGACCTACGAGCAGTACTTC. Translation: CASSPRQTYEQYF.

The chain combines TRBV5-1 with TRBJ2-3; D remains ambiguous. V was pared by 1 base and J by 2 bases, with 11 bases between. The CDR3 runs to 15 residues. Germline loops: CDR1 SGHRS, CDR2 YFSETQ. The CDR3 bases are TGCGCCAGCAGCTTGTTTCTAGACGACACAGATACGCAGTATTTT. Residues: CASSLFLDDTDTQYF.

The rearrangement links TRBV7-2 to TRBJ2-6, with D tentatively TRBD1 (5 bases). The ends were cut back, 1 base at V and 0 bases at J, with 13 bases in the middle. CDR3 length equals 18 residues. Germline loops: CDR1 SGHTA, CDR2 FQGNSA. The CDR3 region is CASSLDLGLSSGANVLTF. The CDR3 DNA sequence: TGTGCCAGCAGCTTAGATCTGGGGCTTAGCTCTGGGGCCAACGTCCTGACTTTC.

The V gene is TRBV11-2, the J gene TRBJ2-2, with TRBD1 matching over 7 bases. J lost 7 bases, V lost 5 bases, and 4 bases had no gene match. This CDR3 region has 13 residues. The V gene's germline CDR1 is SGHAT and CDR2 FQNNGV. CDR3 loop: CASSPTGVGELFF. CDR3 nucleotide sequence: TGTGCCAGCAGCCCAACAGGGGTCGGGGAGCTGTTTTTT.

The rearrangement links TRBV7-9 to TRBJ1-2, with D perhaps TRBD1 (5 bases). Per the germline V gene, CDR1 is SEHNR and CDR2 is FQNEAQ (reference sequence). The CDR3 has 14 amino acids. Deletions cut 1 base from V and 5 bases from J, with 11 bases between. The CDR3 coding sequence is TGTGCCAGCAGCTTAGGGGGCCTTGGTTATGGCTACACCTTC. It is translated as CASSLGGLGYGYTF.